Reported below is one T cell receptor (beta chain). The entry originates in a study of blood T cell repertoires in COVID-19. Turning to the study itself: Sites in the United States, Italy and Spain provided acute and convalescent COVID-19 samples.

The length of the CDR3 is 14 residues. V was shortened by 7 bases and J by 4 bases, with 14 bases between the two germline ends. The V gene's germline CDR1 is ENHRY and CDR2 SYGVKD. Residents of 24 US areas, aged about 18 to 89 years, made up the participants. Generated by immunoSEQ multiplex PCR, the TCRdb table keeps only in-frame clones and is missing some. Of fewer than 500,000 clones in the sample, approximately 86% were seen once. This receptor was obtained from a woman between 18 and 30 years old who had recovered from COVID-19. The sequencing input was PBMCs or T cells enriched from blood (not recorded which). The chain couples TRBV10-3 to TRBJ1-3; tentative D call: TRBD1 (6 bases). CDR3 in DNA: TGTGCCATCACCGTTACAGGGTACGGAAACACCATATATTTT. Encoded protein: CAITVTGYGNTIYF.